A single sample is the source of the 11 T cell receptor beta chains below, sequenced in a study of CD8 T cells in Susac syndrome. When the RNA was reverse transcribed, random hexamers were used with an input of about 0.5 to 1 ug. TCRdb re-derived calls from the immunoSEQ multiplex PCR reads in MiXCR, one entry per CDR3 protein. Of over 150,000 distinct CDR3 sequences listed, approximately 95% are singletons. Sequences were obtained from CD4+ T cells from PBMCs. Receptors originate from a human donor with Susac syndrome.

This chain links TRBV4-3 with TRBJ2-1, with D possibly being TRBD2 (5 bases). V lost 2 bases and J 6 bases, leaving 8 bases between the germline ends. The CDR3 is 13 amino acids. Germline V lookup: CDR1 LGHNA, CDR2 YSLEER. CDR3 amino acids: CASSQRSGNEQFF. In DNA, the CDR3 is TGCGCCAGCAGCCAACGGAGCGGCAATGAGCAGTTCTTC.

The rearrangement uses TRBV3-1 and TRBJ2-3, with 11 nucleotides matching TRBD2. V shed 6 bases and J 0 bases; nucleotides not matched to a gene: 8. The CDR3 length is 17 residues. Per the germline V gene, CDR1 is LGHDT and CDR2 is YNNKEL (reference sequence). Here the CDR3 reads CASRPTSGALSTDTQYF. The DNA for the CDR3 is TGTGCCAGCAGGCCGACTAGCGGGGCCCTTAGCACAGATACGCAGTATTTT.

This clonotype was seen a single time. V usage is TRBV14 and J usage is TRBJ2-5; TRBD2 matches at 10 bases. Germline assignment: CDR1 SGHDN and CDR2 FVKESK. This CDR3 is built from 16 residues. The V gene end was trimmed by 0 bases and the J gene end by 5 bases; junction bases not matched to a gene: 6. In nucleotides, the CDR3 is TGTGCCAGCAGCCAAGATCCACTAGCGGGGTGGGAGACCCAGTACTTC. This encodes CASSQDPLAGWETQYF.

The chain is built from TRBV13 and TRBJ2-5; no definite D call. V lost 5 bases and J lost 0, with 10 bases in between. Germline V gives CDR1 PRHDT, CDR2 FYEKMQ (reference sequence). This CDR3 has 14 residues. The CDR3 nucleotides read TGTGCCAGCAGCGTCCGCCGGGACCAAGAGACCCAGTACTTC. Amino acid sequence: CASSVRRDQETQYF. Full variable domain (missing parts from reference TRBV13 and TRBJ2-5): AAGVIQSPRHLIKEKRETATLKCYPIPRHDTVYWYQQGPGQDPQFLISFYEKMQSDKGSIPDRFSAQQFSDYHSELNMSSLELGDSALYFCASSVRRDQETQYFGPGTRLLVL.

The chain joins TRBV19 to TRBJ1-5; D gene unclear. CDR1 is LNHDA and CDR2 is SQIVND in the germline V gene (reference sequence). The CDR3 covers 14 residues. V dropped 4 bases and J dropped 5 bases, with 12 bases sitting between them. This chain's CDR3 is CASSRLGRDQPQHF. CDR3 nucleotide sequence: TGTGCCAGTAGTAGGCTGGGGAGGGATCAGCCCCAGCATTTT.

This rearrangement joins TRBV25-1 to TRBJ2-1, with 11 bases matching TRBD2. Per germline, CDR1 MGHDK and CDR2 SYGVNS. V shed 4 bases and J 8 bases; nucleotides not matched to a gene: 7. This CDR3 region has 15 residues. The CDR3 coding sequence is TGTGCCAGCAGTGCTAGCGGGAGGAGGAACCATGAGCAGTTCTTC. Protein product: CASSASGRRNHEQFF.

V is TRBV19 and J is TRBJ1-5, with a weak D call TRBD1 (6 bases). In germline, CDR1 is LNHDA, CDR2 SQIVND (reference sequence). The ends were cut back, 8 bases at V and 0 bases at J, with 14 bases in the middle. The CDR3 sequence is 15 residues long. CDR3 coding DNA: TGTGCCAGTTCGACAGGAGACTATAGCAATCAGCCCCAGCATTTT. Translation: CASSTGDYSNQPQHF. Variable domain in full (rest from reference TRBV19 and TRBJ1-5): DGGITQSPKYLFRKEGQNVTLSCEQNLNHDAMYWYRQDPGQGLRLIYYSQIVNDFQKGDIAEGYSVSREKKESFPLTVTSAQKNPTAFYLCASSTGDYSNQPQHFGDGTRLSIL.

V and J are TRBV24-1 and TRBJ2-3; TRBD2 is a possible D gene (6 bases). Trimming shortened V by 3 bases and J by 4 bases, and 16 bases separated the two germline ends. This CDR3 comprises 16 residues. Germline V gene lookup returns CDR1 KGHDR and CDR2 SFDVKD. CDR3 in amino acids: CATSDLNSGKPDTQYF. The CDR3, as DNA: TGTGCCACCAGTGATCTCAATAGCGGAAAACCAGATACGCAGTATTTT.

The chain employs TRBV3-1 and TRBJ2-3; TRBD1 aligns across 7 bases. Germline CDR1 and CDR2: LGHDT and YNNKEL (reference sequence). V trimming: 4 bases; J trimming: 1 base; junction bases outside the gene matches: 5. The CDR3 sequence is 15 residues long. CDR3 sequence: CASSPWDRGTDTQYF. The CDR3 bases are TGTGCCAGCAGCCCTTGGGACAGAGGCACAGATACGCAGTATTTT.

CDR3 DNA sequence: TGTGCCAGCAGCCAAATGCCGGGGAGCTCCTACAATGAGCAGTTCTTC. Its translation: CASSQMPGSSYNEQFF. This chain uses TRBV3-1 with TRBJ2-1; D is perhaps TRBD2 (5 bases). This CDR3 is 16 amino acids long. Trimming removed 2 bases at V and 0 bases at J, with 11 bases between. Germline CDR1 LGHDT, CDR2 YNNKEL (reference sequence).

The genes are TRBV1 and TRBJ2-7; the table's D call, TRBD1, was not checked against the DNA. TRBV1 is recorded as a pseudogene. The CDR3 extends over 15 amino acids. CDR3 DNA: TGCACCAGCAGCCCGTGGACAGGAGAACGTTACGAGCAGTACTTC. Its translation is CTSSPWTGERYEQYF.